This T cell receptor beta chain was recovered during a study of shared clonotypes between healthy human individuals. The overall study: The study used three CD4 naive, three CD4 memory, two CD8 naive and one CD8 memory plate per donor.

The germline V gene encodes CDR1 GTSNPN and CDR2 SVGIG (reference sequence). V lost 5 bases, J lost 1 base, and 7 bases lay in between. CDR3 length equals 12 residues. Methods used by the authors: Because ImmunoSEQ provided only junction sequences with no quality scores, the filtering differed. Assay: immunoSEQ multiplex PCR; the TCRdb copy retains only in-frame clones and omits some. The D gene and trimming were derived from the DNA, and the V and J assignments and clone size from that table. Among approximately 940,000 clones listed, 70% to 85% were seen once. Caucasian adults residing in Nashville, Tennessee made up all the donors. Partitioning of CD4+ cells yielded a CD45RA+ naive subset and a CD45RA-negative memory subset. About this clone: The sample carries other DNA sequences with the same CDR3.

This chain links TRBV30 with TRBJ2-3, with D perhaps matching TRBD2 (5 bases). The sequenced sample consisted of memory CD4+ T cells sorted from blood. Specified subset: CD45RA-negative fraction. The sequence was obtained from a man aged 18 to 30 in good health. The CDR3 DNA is TGTGCCTGGGCCGGGGGCACAGATACGCAGTATTTT. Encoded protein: CAWAGGTDTQYF.